This T cell receptor (beta chain) was identified during a study of T-cell memory formation after mild COVID-19. TCRdb re-called the 5' RACE reads with MiXCR, one entry per CDR3 protein. The table records a few hundred thousand distinct CDR3 sequences, roughly 19% of them present only once. Unmatched junction bases numbered 2, after V lost 1 base and J lost 4 bases. Germline V lookup: CDR1 SGHRS, CDR2 YFSETQ. The CDR3 length is 14 residues. In this sample, this clonotype turned up a few times. The rearrangement joins TRBV5-1 to TRBJ2-3, with TRBD1 matching 8 bases. Specimen: PBMCs or a T cell subset sorted from them (not recorded which). The sequence derives from a man aged 18 to 30 who had mild COVID-19 (a few samples of this study predate the infection). Cell type and time point are not known. The CDR3 protein is CASSLRTGPDTQYF. CDR3 nucleotide sequence: TGCGCCAGCAGCTTGAGGACAGGGCCAGATACGCAGTATTTT.